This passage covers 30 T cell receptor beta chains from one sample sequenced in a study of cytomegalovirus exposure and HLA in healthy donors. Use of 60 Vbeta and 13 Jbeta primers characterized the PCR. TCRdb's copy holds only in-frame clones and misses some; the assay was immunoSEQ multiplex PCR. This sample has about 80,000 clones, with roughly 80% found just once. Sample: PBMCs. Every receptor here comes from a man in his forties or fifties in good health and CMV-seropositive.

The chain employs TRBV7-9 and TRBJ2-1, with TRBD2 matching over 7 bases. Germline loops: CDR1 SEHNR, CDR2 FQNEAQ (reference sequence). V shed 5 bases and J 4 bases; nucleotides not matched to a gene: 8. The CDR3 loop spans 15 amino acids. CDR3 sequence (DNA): TGTGCCAGCAGCCCCCGGACTAGTAGATACAATGAGCAGTTCTTC. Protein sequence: CASSPRTSRYNEQFF.

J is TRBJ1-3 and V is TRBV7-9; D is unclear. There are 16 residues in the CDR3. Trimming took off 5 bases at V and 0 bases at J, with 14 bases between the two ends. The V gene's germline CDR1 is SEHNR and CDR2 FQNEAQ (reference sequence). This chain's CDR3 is CASSLGGPSSGNTIYF. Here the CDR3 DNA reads TGTGCCAGCAGCCTGGGAGGCCCGAGCTCTGGAAACACCATATATTTT.

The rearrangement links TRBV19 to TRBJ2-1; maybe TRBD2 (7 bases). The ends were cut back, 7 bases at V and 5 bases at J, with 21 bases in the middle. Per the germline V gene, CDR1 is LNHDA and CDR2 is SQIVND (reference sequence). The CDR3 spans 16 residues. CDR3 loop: CASTPRRGAYDNEQFF. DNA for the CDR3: TGTGCCAGTACCCCCAGACGGGGGGCGTATGACAATGAGCAGTTCTTC. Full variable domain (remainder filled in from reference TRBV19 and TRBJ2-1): DGGITQSPKYLFRKEGQNVTLSCEQNLNHDAMYWYRQDPGQGLRLIYYSQIVNDFQKGDIAEGYSVSREKKESFPLTVTSAQKNPTAFYLCASTPRRGAYDNEQFFGPGTRLTVL.

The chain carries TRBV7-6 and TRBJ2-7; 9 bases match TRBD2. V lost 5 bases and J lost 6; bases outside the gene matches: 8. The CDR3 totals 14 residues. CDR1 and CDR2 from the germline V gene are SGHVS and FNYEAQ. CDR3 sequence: CASSDPGLAPEQYF. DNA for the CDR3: TGTGCCAGCAGCGACCCCGGACTAGCGCCCGAGCAGTACTTC.

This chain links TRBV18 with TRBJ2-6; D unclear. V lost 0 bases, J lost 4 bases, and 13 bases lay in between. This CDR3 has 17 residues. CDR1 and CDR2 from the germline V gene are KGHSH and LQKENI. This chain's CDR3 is CASSPPRLRWGANVLTF. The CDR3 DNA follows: TGTGCCAGCTCACCACCGCGTCTGAGATGGGGGGCCAACGTCCTGACTTTC.

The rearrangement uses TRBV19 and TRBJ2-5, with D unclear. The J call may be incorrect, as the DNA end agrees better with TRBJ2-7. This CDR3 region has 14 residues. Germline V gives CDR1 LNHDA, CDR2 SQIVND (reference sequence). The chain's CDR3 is CASKDGPSSYEQYF. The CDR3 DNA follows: TGTGCCAGTAAAGACGGGCCTAGCTCCTACGAGCAGTACTTC.

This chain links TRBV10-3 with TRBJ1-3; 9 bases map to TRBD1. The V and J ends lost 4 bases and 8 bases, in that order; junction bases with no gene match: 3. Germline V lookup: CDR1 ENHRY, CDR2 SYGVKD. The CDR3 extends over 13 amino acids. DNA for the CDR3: TGTGCCATCAGTGTGGGACAGGGAGACACCATATATTTT. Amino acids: CAISVGQGDTIYF.

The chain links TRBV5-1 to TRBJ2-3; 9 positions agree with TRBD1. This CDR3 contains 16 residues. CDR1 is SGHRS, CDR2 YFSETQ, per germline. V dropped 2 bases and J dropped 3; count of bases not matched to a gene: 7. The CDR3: CASSLTPGTGTDTQYF. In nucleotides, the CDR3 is TGCGCCAGCAGCTTAACCCCCGGGACAGGGACAGATACGCAGTATTTT.

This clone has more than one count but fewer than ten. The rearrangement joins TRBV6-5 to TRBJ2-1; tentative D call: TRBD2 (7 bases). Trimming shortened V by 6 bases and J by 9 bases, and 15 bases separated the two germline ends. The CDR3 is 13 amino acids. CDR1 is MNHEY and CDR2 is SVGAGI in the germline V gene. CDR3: CASREGGVGEQFF. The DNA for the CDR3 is TGTGCCAGCAGGGAAGGGGGGGTTGGTGAGCAGTTCTTC.

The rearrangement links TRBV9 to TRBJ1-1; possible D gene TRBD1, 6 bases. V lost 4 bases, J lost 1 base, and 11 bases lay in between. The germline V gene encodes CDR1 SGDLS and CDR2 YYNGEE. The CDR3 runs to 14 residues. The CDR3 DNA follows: TGTGCCAGCAGCCAAACGACAGGGAACACTGAAGCTTTCTTT. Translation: CASSQTTGNTEAFF. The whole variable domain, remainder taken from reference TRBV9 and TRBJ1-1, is DSGVTQTPKHLITATGQRVTLRCSPRSGDLSVYWYQQSLDQGLQFLIQYYNGEERAKGNILERFSAQQFPDLHSELNLSSLELGDSALYFCASSQTTGNTEAFFGQGTRLTVV.

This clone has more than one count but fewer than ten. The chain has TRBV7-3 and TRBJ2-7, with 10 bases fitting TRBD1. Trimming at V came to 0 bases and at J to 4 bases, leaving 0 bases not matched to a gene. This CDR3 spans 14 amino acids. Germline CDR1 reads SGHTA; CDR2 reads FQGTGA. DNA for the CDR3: TGTGCCAGCAGCTTAACGGGACAGGGGTACGAGCAGTACTTC. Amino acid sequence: CASSLTGQGYEQYF.

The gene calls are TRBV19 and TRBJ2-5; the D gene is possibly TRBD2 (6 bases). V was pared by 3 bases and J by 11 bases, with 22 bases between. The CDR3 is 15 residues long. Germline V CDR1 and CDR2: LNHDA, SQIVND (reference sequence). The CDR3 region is CASSMGVGGEEEQYF. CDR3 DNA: TGTGCCAGTAGTATGGGGGTGGGGGGAGAAGAAGAGCAGTACTTC.

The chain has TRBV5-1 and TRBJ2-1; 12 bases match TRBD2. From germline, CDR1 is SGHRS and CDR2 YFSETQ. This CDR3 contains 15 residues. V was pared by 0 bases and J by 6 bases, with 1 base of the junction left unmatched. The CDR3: CASSLGLAGVNEQFF. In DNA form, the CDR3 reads TGCGCCAGCAGCTTGGGACTAGCGGGGGTCAATGAGCAGTTCTTC.

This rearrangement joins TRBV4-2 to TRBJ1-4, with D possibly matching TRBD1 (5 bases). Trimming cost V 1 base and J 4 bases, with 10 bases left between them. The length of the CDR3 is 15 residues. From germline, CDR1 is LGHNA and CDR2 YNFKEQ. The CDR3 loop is CASSQAGGNNEKLFF. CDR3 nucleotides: TGTGCCAGCAGCCAAGCGGGGGGAAATAATGAAAAACTGTTTTTT.

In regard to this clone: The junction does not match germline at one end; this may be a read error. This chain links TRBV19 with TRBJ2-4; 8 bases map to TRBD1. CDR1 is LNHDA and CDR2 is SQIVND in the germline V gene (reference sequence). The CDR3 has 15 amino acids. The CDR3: CASSLTGDVKNSQYF. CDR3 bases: TGTGCCAGTAGCCTGACAGGGGATGTCAAAAACAGTCAGTACTTC. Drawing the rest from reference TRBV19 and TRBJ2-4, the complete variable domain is DGGITQSPKYLFRKEGQNVTLSCEQNLNHDAMYWYRQDPGQGLRLIYYSQIVNDFQKGDIAEGYSVSREKKESFPLTVTSAQKNPTAFYLCASSLTGDVKNSQYFGAGTRLSVL.

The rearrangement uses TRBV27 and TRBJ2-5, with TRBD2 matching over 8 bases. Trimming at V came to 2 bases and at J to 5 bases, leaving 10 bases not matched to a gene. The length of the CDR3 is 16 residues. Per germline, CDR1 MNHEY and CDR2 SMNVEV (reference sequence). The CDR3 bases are TGTGCCAGCAGTTTAAGTGGCGGGAGGATTTTGGAGACCCAGTACTTC. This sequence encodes CASSLSGGRILETQYF.

CDR3 nucleotide sequence: TGTGCCTGGAGTGCACCGGGACTTCACACTGAAGCTTTCTTT. Amino acids: CAWSAPGLHTEAFF. The V call is TRBV30, the J call TRBJ1-1; possible D gene TRBD1, 5 bases. This CDR3 spans 14 amino acids. The germline V gene encodes CDR1 GTSNPN and CDR2 SVGIG (reference sequence). The germline V and J ends were trimmed by 1 base and 3 bases, with 12 bases remaining between them.

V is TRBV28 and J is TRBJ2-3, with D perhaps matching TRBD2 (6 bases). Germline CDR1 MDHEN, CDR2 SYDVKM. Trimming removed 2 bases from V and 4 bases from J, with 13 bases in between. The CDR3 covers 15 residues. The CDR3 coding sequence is TGTGCCAGCAGTTTAGGGGGTTGGAGGGCAGATACGCAGTATTTT. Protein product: CASSLGGWRADTQYF.

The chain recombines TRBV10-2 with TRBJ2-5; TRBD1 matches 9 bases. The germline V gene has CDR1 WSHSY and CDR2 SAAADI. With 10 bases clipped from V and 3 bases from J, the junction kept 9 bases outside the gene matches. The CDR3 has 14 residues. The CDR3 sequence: CAITTGTGKETQYF. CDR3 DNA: TGCGCCATTACTACCGGGACAGGGAAAGAGACCCAGTACTTC.

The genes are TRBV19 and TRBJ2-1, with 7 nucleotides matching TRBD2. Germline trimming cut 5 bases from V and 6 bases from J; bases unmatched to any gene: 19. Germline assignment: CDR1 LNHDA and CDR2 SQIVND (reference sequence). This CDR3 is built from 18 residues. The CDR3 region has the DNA TGTGCCAGTAGTGTATATATCTCGGGGGAGGGGAGGGGCAATGAGCAGTTCTTC. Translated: CASSVYISGEGRGNEQFF.

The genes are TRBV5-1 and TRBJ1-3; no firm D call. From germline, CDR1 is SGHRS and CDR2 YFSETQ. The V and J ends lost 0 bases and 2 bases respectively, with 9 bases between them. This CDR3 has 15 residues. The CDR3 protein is CASSLDPSAGNTIYF. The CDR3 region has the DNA TGCGCCAGCAGCTTGGACCCAAGCGCTGGAAACACCATATATTTT.

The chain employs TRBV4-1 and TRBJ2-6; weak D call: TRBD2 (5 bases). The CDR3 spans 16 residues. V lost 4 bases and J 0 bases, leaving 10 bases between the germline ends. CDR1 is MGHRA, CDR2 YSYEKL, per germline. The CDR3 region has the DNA TGCGCCAGCAGCCTGGAGGAGAACTCTGGGGCCAACGTCCTGACTTTC. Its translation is CASSLEENSGANVLTF.

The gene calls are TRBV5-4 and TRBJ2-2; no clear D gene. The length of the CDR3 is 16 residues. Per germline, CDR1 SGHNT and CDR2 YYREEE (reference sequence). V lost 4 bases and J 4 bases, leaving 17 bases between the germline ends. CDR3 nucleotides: TGTGCCAGCAGCCCCAATGTGTACAGCCGCACCGGGGAGCTGTTTTTT. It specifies CASSPNVYSRTGELFF.

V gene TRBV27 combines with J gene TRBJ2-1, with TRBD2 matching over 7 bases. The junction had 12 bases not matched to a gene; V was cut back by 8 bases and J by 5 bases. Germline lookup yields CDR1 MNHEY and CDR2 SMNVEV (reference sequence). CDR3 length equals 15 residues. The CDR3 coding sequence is TGTGCCAGCGGGCCGGGGGGAAGTAGTAACAATGAGCAGTTCTTC. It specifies CASGPGGSSNNEQFF.

The CDR3, as DNA: TGTGCCAGCAGTTACGCCGGGACAGCGAACACCGGGGAGCTGTTTTTT. It yields the protein CASSYAGTANTGELFF. V usage is TRBV6-5 and J usage is TRBJ2-2; TRBD1 matches at 7 bases. Looked up from germline, CDR1 is MNHEY and CDR2 is SVGAGI. The CDR3 consists of 16 residues. V gave up 2 bases and J gave up 0 bases; unmatched junction bases: 3.

CDR3 protein: CASSTDSNNQPQHF. The DNA of the CDR3 is TGTGCCAGTAGTACGGACAGCAACAATCAGCCCCAGCATTTT. The chain carries TRBV19 and TRBJ1-5, with D perhaps TRBD1 (6 bases). V lost 4 bases to trimming and J lost 3 bases, with 10 bases between them. The CDR3 runs to 14 residues. CDR1 is LNHDA, CDR2 SQIVND, per germline (reference sequence).

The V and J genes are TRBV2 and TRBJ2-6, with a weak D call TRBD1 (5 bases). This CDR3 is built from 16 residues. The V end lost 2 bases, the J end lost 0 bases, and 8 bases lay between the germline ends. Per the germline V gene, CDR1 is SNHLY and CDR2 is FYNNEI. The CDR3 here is CASSEMQGSGANVLTF. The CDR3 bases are TGTGCCAGCAGTGAAATGCAGGGCTCTGGGGCCAACGTCCTGACTTTC.

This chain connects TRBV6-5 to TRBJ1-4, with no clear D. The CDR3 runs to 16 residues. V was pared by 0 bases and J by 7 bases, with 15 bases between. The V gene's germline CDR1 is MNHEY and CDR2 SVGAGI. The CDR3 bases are TGTGCCAGCAGTTACTCGATAAGTGGTATAGCTGAAAAACTGTTTTTT. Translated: CASSYSISGIAEKLFF.

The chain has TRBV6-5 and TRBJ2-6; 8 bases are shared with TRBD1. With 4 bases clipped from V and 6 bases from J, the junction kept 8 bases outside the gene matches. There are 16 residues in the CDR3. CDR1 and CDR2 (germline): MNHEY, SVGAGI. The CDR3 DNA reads TGTGCCAGCAGTTCCCTCGGACAGGGAGAGGCCAACGTCCTGACTTTC. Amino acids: CASSSLGQGEANVLTF.

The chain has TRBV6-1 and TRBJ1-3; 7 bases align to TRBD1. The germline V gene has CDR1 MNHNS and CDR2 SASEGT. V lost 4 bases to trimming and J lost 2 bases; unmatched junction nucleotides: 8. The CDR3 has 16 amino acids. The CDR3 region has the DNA TGTGCCAGCAGTGTACCGGGACAGACAACTGGAAACACCATATATTTT. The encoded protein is CASSVPGQTTGNTIYF.